One sample yielded the 29 T cell receptor beta chains listed below, sequenced in a study of radiation and T cells in renal cell carcinoma. Time point reported: blood 4 weeks post-SBRT, at nephrectomy. Sample treatment: 15 Gy SBRT to primary tumor, nephrectomy 4 weeks later. Method: immunoSEQ multiplex PCR; TCRdb's copy keeps in-frame clones and lacks some. The table has tens of thousands of clones, around 78% seen once; the top ten hold more than 2%. The specimen comprised blood, sampled from a patient whose treatment included radiotherapy and nephrectomy. These receptors originate from a woman aged 55-75 years with renal cell carcinoma.

J is TRBJ2-7 and V is TRBV5-1; unclear D gene. Germline loops: CDR1 SGHRS, CDR2 YFSETQ. This CDR3 has 11 amino acids. V dropped 0 bases and J dropped 6 bases, with 4 bases sitting between them. DNA of the CDR3: TGCGCCAGCAGCTTGGTAGGCGAGCAGTACTTC. Protein product: CASSLVGEQYF. Supplemented by reference TRBV5-1 and TRBJ2-7, the full variable domain reads KAGVTQTPRYLIKTRGQQVTLSCSPISGHRSVSWYQQTPGQGLQFLFEYFSETQRNKGNFPGRFSGRQFSNSRSEMNVSTLELGDSALYLCASSLVGEQYFGPGTRLTVT.

The V gene is TRBV27, the J gene TRBJ2-7; D unclear. In germline, CDR1 is MNHEY, CDR2 SMNVEV (reference sequence). V lost 1 base and J 4 bases, leaving 14 bases between the germline ends. The CDR3 loop spans 15 amino acids. The CDR3 is CASSLFGNFLYEQYF. Here the CDR3 DNA reads TGTGCCAGCAGTTTATTCGGCAATTTCCTTTACGAGCAGTACTTC.

The gene calls are TRBV29-1 and TRBJ1-4, with D possibly being TRBD1 (5 bases). Germline V gives CDR1 SQVTM, CDR2 ANQGSEA. CDR3 size: 13 residues. Trimming shortened V by 4 bases and J by 7 bases, and 13 bases separated the two germline ends. CDR3 residues: CSVGRGNGEKLFF. Written as DNA, the CDR3 is TGCAGCGTTGGTCGGGGGAACGGTGAAAAACTGTTTTTT.

CDR3 region: CASSVGRTGRRYEQFF. For the CDR3, the DNA is TGCGCCAGCAGTGTGGGTCGGACAGGGAGACGATATGAGCAGTTCTTC. V is TRBV10-1 and J is TRBJ2-1; 8 nucleotides agree with TRBD1. Germline CDR1 and CDR2: WNHNN and SYGVQD (reference sequence). The CDR3 is made up of 16 amino acids. V dropped 4 bases and J dropped 8; count of bases not matched to a gene: 13.

The chain is built from TRBV15 and TRBJ1-2; 8 nucleotides line up with TRBD1. The CDR3 consists of 17 residues. Unmatched junction bases numbered 8, after V lost 0 bases and J lost 2 bases. The germline V gene encodes CDR1 LNHNV and CDR2 YYDKDF (reference sequence). The CDR3, as DNA: TGTGCCACCAGCAGAGATTATCGAGGGACAGGCAACTATGGCTACACCTTC. This sequence encodes CATSRDYRGTGNYGYTF.

The chain links TRBV4-3 to TRBJ2-3, with a tentative D call TRBD2 (6 bases). V lost 2 bases and J lost 5, with 14 bases in between. The CDR3 spans 15 residues. Germline loops: CDR1 LGHNA, CDR2 YSLEER. The chain's CDR3 is CASSQRTTGEDTQYF. CDR3 sequence (DNA): TGCGCCAGCAGCCAACGGACGACGGGAGAAGATACGCAGTATTTT.

The rearrangement joins TRBV7-2 to TRBJ2-3; 13 positions agree with TRBD2. The V gene's germline CDR1 is SGHTA and CDR2 FQGNSA. The J segment lost 3 bases and the V segment lost 5 bases, leaving 5 bases of the junction unmatched. The CDR3 runs 16 residues. The CDR3 region is CASSPGLAGFTDTQYF. The CDR3 DNA reads as TGTGCCAGCAGCCCGGGACTAGCGGGATTTACAGATACGCAGTATTTT.

This clone was observed a single time. V is TRBV5-6 and J is TRBJ1-1; D ambiguous. Germline assignment: CDR1 SGHDT and CDR2 YYEEEE. CDR3 length: 14 residues. The ends were cut back, 1 base at V and 2 bases at J, with 9 bases in the middle. The CDR3 spells CASSLTHFNTEAFF. In nucleotides, the CDR3 is TGTGCCAGCAGCTTGACCCATTTTAACACTGAAGCTTTCTTT.

This sequence joins TRBV5-4 and TRBJ1-2; 8 bases align to TRBD1. This CDR3 contains 13 residues. From germline, CDR1 is SGHNT and CDR2 YYREEE (reference sequence). Losses at the gene ends were 7 bases for V and 7 bases for J; bases not matched to a gene: 9. CDR3 sequence (DNA): TGTGCCAGCCCAACGCCAGGGGGCGGTGGCTACACCTTC. Its translation is CASPTPGGGGYTF.

This chain joins TRBV10-3 and TRBJ1-6, with D maybe TRBD1 (5 bases). Germline values: CDR1 ENHRY, CDR2 SYGVKD. This CDR3 is built from 13 residues. V lost 5 bases and J 8 bases, leaving 10 bases between the germline ends. CDR3 protein: CAISSGTDSPLHF. The CDR3 bases are TGTGCCATCAGTTCCGGGACGGATTCACCCCTCCACTTT.

This chain uses TRBV19 with TRBJ1-6; D is possibly TRBD1 (6 bases). CDR1 and CDR2 from the germline V gene are LNHDA and SQIVND (reference sequence). Trimming removed 8 bases from V and 7 bases from J, with 15 bases in between. CDR3 length: 14 residues. CDR3 nucleotide sequence: TGTGCCAGTGATAGGGGGTTGCCGAATTCACCCCTCCACTTT. Its translation: CASDRGLPNSPLHF.

The chain has TRBV9 and TRBJ2-3, with D possibly matching TRBD2 (7 bases). Looked up from germline, CDR1 is SGDLS and CDR2 is YYNGEE. The CDR3 contains 15 residues. Trimming left V 0 bases short and J 5 bases short, with 13 bases between. The CDR3 DNA reads TGTGCCAGCAGCGTAGTTGCGGGGGCGGTAGATACGCAGTATTTT. Amino acids: CASSVVAGAVDTQYF.

J is TRBJ2-7 and V is TRBV7-9; the match to TRBD2 covers 8 bases. The trim removed 4 bases at V and 2 bases at J, leaving 7 bases unmatched. This CDR3 is built from 15 residues. The germline gives CDR1 SEHNR, CDR2 FQNEAQ (reference sequence). CDR3 in DNA: TGTGCCAGCAGCTCCCGGACTAGCTATCCCTACGAGCAGTACTTC. This encodes CASSSRTSYPYEQYF.

The rearrangement joins TRBV18 to TRBJ2-1; TRBD2 matches 11 bases. CDR3 length equals 16 residues. Germline-derived CDR1 and CDR2 are KGHSH and LQKENI. The V segment lost 4 bases and the J segment 3 bases; nucleotides outside the gene matches: 5. The CDR3 loop reads CASSRGLAGLYNEQFF. The CDR3 region has the DNA TGTGCCAGCTCACGAGGACTAGCGGGCCTCTACAATGAGCAGTTCTTC.

The rearrangement links TRBV30 to TRBJ2-3, with D possibly matching TRBD1 (6 bases). The length of the CDR3 is 13 residues. Germline CDR1 reads GTSNPN; CDR2 reads SVGIG (reference sequence). The germline V and J ends were trimmed by 3 bases and 5 bases, with 12 bases remaining between them. CDR3 sequence reads: CAWSPRGQDTQYF. DNA of the CDR3: TGTGCCTGGAGCCCCCGGGGACAAGATACGCAGTATTTT.

The chain links TRBV6-6 to TRBJ2-7; 8 bases match TRBD2. CDR1 is MNHNY, CDR2 SVGAGI, per germline (reference sequence). CDR3 length: 13 amino acids. Germline trimming cut 2 bases from V and 3 bases from J; bases unmatched to any gene: 0. In DNA form, the CDR3 reads TGTGCCAGCAGTTACGGGACTAGCTACGAGCAGTACTTC. Protein product: CASSYGTSYEQYF.

CDR3 DNA: TGTGCCAGCAGCCTCGGGGGGGGTGAGCAGTTCTTC. Translating gives CASSLGGGEQFF. This chain connects TRBV6-1 to TRBJ2-1, with TRBD2 identical over 8 bases. Germline V gene sequence: CDR1 MNHNS, CDR2 SASEGT. With 6 bases clipped from V and 9 bases from J, the junction kept 4 bases outside the gene matches. There are 12 residues in the CDR3.

This sequence joins TRBV9 and TRBJ2-3, with D maybe TRBD2 (5 bases). Germline loops: CDR1 SGDLS, CDR2 YYNGEE. This CDR3 has 16 amino acids. V shed 3 bases and J shed 3 bases, with 17 bases lying between them. CDR3 amino acids: CASSGFGRVETDTQYF. CDR3 nucleotides: TGTGCCAGCAGCGGTTTCGGGCGGGTGGAGACAGATACGCAGTATTTT.

The V and J genes are TRBV5-1 and TRBJ2-3, with 14 nucleotides matching TRBD2. This CDR3 is 17 amino acids long. CDR1 and CDR2 (germline): SGHRS, YFSETQ. With V trimmed by 3 bases and J by 0 bases, 3 bases remained unmatched. CDR3 sequence (DNA): TGCGCCAGCAGCTGGGGGACTAGCGGGGGTAGCACAGATACGCAGTATTTT. Translating gives CASSWGTSGGSTDTQYF.

The chain recombines TRBV28 with TRBJ1-4; D possibly corresponds to TRBD1 (6 bases). CDR3 size: 15 residues. V was shortened by 6 bases and J by 6 bases, with 17 bases between the two germline ends. CDR1 and CDR2 from the germline V gene are MDHEN and SYDVKM. Here the CDR3 DNA reads TGTGCCAGCAGCATAGCCGGGACACGGGATGAAAAACTGTTTTTT. Protein: CASSIAGTRDEKLFF.

The chain carries TRBV12-5 and TRBJ2-3, with TRBD2 identical over 12 bases. Germline values: CDR1 LGHNT, CDR2 FRNRAP. J gave up 8 bases and V 5 bases, and 5 bases lay outside the gene matches. CDR3 size: 14 residues. The CDR3 DNA reads as TGTGCTAGTGGTCTAGCGGGGGGGCCTTTTACGCAGTATTTT. Protein: CASGLAGGPFTQYF.

The gene calls are TRBV28 and TRBJ1-1; possible D gene TRBD1, 5 bases. The V and J ends lost 3 bases and 7 bases respectively, with 12 bases between them. The CDR3 contains 13 residues. The germline V gene has CDR1 MDHEN and CDR2 SYDVKM. CDR3: CASSFGTALEAFF. In DNA, the CDR3 is TGTGCCAGCAGTTTTGGGACGGCCCTTGAAGCTTTCTTT.

The chain joins TRBV6-6 to TRBJ2-1; 11 bases are shared with TRBD1. CDR3 length: 16 amino acids. Per the germline V gene, CDR1 is MNHNY and CDR2 is SVGAGI (reference sequence). Trimming took 5 bases from V and 5 from J; bases not matched to a gene: 8. Written as DNA, the CDR3 is TGTGCCAGCAGTCGTTCCGGGACAGGGGGTAACAATGAGCAGTTCTTC. Protein product: CASSRSGTGGNNEQFF.

The V gene is TRBV4-3, the J gene TRBJ1-3, with D possibly TRBD1 on 6 matching bases. Germline V gene lookup returns CDR1 LGHNA and CDR2 YSLEER. This CDR3 spans 18 amino acids. The V gene lost 0 bases and the J gene lost 0 bases, with 15 bases spanning the gap. CDR3 region: CASSQERGMGVSGNTIYF. The CDR3 coding sequence is TGCGCCAGCAGCCAAGAGAGGGGGATGGGGGTCTCTGGAAACACCATATATTTT.

The chain links TRBV5-5 to TRBJ1-2, with D unclear. Trimming shortened V by 2 bases and J by 3 bases, and 8 bases separated the two germline ends. This CDR3 has 13 amino acids. Germline CDR1 is SGHKS and CDR2 is YYEKEE (reference sequence). In nucleotides, the CDR3 is TGTGCCAGCAGCTTAGGACTCGACTATGGCTACACCTTC. This encodes CASSLGLDYGYTF.

The CDR3 DNA sequence: TGTGCCAGCAGCGTAGAAGGCAGGGGAATAGACACCATATATTTT. Protein product: CASSVEGRGIDTIYF. The chain links TRBV9 to TRBJ1-3, with D tentatively TRBD1 (6 bases). CDR1 is SGDLS and CDR2 is YYNGEE in the germline V gene. The V end lost 0 bases, the J end lost 8 bases, and 15 bases lay between the germline ends. This CDR3 comprises 15 residues.

The V gene is TRBV11-3, the J gene TRBJ2-7, with D unresolved. The CDR3 consists of 14 residues. CDR1 is SGHNT, CDR2 YENEEA, per germline. V was shortened by 3 bases and J by 0 bases, with 9 bases between the two germline ends. CDR3 protein: CASSLWYSSYEQYF. The CDR3 DNA follows: TGTGCCAGCAGCTTGTGGTACAGCTCCTACGAGCAGTACTTC. Full variable domain (rest looked up from reference TRBV11-3 and TRBJ2-7): EAGVVQSPRYKIIEKKQPVAFWCNPISGHNTLYWYLQNLGQGPELLIRYENEEAVDDSQLPKDRFSAERLKGVDSTLKIQPAELGDSAVYLCASSLWYSSYEQYFGPGTRLTVT.

The chain recombines TRBV9 with TRBJ1-1; D not resolved. The CDR3 runs 13 residues. CDR1 SGDLS and CDR2 YYNGEE come from the germline V gene. V was cut by 1 base and J by 1 base, with 5 bases left in between. As DNA, the CDR3 is TGTGCCAGCAGCGTAATGAGGAACACTGAAGCTTTCTTT. It translates to CASSVMRNTEAFF.

J is TRBJ2-1 and V is TRBV9; 14 nucleotides line up with TRBD2. The germline V gene has CDR1 SGDLS and CDR2 YYNGEE. The CDR3 totals 16 residues. V was clipped by 3 bases and J by 8 bases; unmatched bases: 7. Written as DNA, the CDR3 is TGTGCCAGCAGCGGAAGACTAGCGGGGGGGTCCTATGAGCAGTTCTTC. Its translation is CASSGRLAGGSYEQFF.